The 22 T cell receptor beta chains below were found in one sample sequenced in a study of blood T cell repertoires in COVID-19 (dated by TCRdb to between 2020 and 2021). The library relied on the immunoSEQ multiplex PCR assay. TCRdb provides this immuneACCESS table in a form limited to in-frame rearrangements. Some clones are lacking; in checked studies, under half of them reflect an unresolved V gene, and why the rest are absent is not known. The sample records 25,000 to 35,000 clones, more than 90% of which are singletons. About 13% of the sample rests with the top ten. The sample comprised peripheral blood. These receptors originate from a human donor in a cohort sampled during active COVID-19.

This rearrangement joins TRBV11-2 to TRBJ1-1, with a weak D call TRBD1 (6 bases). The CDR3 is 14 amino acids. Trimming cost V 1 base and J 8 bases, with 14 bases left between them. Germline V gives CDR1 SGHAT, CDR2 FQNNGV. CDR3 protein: CASSLGGQGLEAFF. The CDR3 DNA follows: TGTGCCAGCAGCTTAGGGGGGCAGGGTTTAGAAGCTTTCTTT.

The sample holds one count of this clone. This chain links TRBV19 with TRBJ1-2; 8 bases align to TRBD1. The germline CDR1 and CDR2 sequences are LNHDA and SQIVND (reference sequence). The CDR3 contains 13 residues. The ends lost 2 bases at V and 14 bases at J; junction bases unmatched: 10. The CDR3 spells CASSITGGEISTF. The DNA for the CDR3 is TGTGCCAGTAGTATAACAGGGGGTGAAATTTCGACCTTC.

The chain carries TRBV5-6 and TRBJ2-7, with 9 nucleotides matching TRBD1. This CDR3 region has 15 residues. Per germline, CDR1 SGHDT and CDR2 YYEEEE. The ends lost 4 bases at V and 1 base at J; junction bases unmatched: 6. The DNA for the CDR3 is TGTGCCAGCAGCCCCCGACAGGGGGTATCCTACGAGCAGTACTTC. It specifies CASSPRQGVSYEQYF.

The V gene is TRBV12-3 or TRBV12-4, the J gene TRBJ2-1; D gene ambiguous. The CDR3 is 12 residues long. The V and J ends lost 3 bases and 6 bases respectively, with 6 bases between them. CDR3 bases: TGTGCCAGCAGTTTGCTGCGCAATGAGCAGTTCTTC. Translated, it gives CASSLLRNEQFF.

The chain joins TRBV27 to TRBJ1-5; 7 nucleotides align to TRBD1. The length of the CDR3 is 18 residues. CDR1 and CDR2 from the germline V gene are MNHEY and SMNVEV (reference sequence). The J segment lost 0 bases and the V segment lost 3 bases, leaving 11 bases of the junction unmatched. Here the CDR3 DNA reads TGTGCCAGCAGTTTGCCCTGGGACAGTAGAGATAGCAATCAGCCCCAGCATTTT. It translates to CASSLPWDSRDSNQPQHF.

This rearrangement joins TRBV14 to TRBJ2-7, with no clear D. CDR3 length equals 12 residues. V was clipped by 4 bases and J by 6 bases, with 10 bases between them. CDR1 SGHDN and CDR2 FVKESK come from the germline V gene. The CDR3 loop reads CASSPYSGEQYF. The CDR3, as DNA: TGTGCCAGCAGCCCATACAGTGGCGAGCAGTACTTC.

CDR3 sequence reads: CAMSRDSSYNEQFF. The CDR3 DNA reads TGTGCCATGTCCAGGGACAGCTCCTACAATGAGCAGTTCTTC. V is TRBV10-3 and J is TRBJ2-1; 7 positions agree with TRBD1. This CDR3 has 14 amino acids. Germline-derived CDR1 and CDR2 are ENHRY and SYGVKD. V lost 9 bases to trimming and J lost 0 bases; unmatched junction nucleotides: 5.

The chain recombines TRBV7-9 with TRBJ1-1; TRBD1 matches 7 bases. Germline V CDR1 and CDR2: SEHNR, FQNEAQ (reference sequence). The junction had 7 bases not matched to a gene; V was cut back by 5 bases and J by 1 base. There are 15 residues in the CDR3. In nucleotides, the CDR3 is TGTGCCAGCAGCCCGAGGACAGGACCGAACACTGAAGCTTTCTTT. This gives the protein CASSPRTGPNTEAFF.

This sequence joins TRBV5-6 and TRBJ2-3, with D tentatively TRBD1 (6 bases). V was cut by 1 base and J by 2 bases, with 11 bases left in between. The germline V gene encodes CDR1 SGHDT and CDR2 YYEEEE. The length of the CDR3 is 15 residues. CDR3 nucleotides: TGTGCCAGCAGCTTGAACAGGGCCTACACAGATACGCAGTATTTT. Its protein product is CASSLNRAYTDTQYF.

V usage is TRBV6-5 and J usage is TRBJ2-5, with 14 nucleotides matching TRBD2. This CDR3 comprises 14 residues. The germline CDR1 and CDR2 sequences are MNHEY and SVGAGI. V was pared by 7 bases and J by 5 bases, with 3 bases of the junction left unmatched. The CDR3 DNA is TGTGCCAGCACTCGGACTAGCGGGAGGGAGACCCAGTACTTC. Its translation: CASTRTSGRETQYF.

This CDR3 reads CASSPRWTSGRGEQYF. In DNA form, the CDR3 reads TGTGCCAGCAGCCCTAGGTGGACTAGCGGGAGAGGCGAGCAGTACTTC. The chain employs TRBV7-9 and TRBJ2-7; TRBD2 matches 13 bases. The CDR3 covers 16 residues. V was pared by 5 bases and J by 6 bases, with 10 bases of the junction left unmatched. Germline loops: CDR1 SEHNR, CDR2 FQNEAQ (reference sequence).

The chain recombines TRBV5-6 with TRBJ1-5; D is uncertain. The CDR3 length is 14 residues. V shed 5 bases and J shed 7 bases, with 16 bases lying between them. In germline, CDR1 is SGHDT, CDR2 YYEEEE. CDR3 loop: CASRSRGSGQPQHF. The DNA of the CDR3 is TGTGCCAGCAGATCCCGGGGAAGCGGGCAGCCCCAGCATTTT.

The CDR3 nucleotides read TGTGCCAGCAGCTTACTTTGGAACACTGAAGCTTTCTTT. This gives the protein CASSLLWNTEAFF. The J gene is TRBJ1-1, the V gene TRBV11-3; no clear D. The CDR3 consists of 13 residues. The germline CDR1 and CDR2 sequences are SGHNT and YENEEA. V gave up 2 bases and J gave up 1 base, with 5 bases separating them.

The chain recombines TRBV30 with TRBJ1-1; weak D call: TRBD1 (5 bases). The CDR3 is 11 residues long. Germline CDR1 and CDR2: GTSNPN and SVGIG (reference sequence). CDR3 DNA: TGTGCGCGGAGGGGGAACACTGAAGCTTTCTTT. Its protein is CARRGNTEAFF.

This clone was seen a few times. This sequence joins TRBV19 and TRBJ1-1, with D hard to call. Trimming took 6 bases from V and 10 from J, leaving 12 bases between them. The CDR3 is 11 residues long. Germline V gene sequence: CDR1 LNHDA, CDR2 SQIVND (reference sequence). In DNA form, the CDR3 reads TGTGCCAGTAGGCGCCTTCAAGCAGCTTTCTTT. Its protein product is CASRRLQAAFF.

DNA of the CDR3: TGTGCCAGCAGCCCCGGACTAGCGGGAGTAGAGACCCAGTACTTC. Protein sequence: CASSPGLAGVETQYF. The chain joins TRBV11-1 to TRBJ2-5; TRBD2 matches 13 bases. Germline values: CDR1 SGHAT, CDR2 FQDESV (reference sequence). With 5 bases clipped from V and 4 bases from J, the junction kept 4 bases outside the gene matches. CDR3 length: 15 amino acids.

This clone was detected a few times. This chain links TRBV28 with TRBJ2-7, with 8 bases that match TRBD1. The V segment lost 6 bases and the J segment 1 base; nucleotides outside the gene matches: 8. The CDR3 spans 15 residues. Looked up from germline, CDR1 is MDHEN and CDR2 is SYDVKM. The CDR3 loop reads CASSSVRDRSYEQYF. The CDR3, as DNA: TGTGCCAGCAGCTCTGTCCGGGACAGGTCCTACGAGCAGTACTTC.

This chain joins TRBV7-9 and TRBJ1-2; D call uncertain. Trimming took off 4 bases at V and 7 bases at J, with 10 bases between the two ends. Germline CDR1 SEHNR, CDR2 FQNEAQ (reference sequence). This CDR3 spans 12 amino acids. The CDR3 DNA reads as TGTGCCAGCAGCTCATCGACGGGTGGCTACACCTTC. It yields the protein CASSSSTGGYTF.

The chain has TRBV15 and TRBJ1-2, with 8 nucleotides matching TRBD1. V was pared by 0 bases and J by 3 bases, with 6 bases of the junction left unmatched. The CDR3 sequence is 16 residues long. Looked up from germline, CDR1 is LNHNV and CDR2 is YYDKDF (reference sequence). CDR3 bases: TGTGCCACCAGCAGAGATCTCCAGGGGGCGTACTATGGCTACACCTTC. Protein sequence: CATSRDLQGAYYGYTF.

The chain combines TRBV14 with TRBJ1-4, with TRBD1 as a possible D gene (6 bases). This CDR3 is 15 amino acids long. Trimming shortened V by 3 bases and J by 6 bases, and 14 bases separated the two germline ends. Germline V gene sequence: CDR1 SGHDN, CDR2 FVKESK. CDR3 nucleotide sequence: TGTGCCAGCAGCCACAGGCCCACAGGGTATGAAAAACTGTTTTTT. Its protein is CASSHRPTGYEKLFF.

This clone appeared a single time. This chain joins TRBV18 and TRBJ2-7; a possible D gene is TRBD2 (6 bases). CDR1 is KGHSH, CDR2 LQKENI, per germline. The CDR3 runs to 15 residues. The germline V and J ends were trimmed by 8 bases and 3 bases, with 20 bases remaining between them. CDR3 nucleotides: TGTGCCAGCGTCCTCCGGGAGCAGCGGTACTACGAGCAGTACTTC. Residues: CASVLREQRYYEQYF.

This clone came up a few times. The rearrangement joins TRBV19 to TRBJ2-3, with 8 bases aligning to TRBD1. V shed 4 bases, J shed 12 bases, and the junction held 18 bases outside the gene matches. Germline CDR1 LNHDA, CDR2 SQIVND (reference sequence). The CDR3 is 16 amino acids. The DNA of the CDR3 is TGTGCCAGTAGTAGAGGTCCCCAGGGGGCTGGCAGTAACCAGTATTTT. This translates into CASSRGPQGAGSNQYF.